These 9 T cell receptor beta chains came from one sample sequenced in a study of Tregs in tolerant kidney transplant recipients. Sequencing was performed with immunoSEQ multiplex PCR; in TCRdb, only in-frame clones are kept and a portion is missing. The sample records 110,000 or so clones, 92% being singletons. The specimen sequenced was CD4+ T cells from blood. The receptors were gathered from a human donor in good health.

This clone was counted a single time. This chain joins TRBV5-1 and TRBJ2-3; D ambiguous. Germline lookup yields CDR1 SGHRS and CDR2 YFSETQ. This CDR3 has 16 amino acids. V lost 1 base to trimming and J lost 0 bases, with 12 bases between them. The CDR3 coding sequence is TGCGCCAGCAGCTTGAGTTTAGCCCCCAGCACAGATACGCAGTATTTT. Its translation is CASSLSLAPSTDTQYF.

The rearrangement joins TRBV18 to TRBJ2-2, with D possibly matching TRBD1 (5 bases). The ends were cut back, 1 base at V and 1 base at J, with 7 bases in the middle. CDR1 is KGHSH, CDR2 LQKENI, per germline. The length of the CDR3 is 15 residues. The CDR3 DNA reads TGTGCCAGCTCACCACTAACAGGGAACACCGGGGAGCTGTTTTTT. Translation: CASSPLTGNTGELFF.

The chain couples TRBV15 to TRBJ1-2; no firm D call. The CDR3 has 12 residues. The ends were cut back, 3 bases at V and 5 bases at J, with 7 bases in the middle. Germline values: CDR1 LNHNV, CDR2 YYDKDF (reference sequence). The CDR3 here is CATSSDAYGYTF. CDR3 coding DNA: TGTGCCACCAGCAGTGATGCTTATGGCTACACCTTC.

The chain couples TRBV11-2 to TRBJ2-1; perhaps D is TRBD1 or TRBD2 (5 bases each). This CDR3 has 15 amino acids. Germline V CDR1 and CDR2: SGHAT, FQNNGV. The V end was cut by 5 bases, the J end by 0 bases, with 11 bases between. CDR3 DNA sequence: TGTGCCAGCAGCCGGGACCATAGCTCCTACAATGAGCAGTTCTTC. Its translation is CASSRDHSSYNEQFF.

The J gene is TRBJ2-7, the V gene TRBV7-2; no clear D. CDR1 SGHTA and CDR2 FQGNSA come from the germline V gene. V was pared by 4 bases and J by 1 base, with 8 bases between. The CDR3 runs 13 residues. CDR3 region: CASSSRRSYEQYF. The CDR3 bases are TGTGCCAGCAGCTCCCGACGGTCCTACGAGCAGTACTTC. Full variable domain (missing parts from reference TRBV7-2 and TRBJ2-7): GAGVSQSPSNKVTEKGKDVELRCDPISGHTALYWYRQSLGQGLEFLIYFQGNSAPDKSGLPSDRFSAERTGGSVSTLTIQRTQQEDSAVYLCASSSRRSYEQYFGPGTRLTVT.

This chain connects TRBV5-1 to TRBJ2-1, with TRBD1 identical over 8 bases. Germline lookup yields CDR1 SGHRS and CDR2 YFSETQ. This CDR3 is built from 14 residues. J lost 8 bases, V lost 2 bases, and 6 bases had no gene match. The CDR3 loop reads CASSLARGHDEQFF. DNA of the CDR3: TGCGCCAGCAGCTTAGCCAGGGGGCACGATGAGCAGTTCTTC.

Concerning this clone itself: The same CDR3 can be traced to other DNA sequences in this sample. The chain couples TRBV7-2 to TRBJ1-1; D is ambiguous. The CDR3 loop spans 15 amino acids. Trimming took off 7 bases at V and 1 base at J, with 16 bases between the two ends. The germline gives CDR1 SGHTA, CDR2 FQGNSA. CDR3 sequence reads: CASTPSSTQNTEAFF. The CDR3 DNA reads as TGTGCCAGCACCCCCAGTTCCACTCAGAACACTGAAGCTTTCTTT.

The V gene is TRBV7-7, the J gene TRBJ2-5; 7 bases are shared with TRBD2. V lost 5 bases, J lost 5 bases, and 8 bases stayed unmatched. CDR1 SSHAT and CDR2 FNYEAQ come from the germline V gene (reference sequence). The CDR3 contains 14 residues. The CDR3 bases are TGTGCCAGCAGCCAAGCGGGGACGGGGGAGACCCAGTACTTC. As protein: CASSQAGTGETQYF.

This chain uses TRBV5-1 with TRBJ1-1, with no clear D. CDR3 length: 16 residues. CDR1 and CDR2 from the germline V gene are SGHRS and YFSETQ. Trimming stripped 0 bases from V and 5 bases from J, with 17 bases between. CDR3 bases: TGCGCCAGCAGCTTGGTGGGCACGTTATCATGGACTGAAGCTTTCTTT. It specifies CASSLVGTLSWTEAFF.